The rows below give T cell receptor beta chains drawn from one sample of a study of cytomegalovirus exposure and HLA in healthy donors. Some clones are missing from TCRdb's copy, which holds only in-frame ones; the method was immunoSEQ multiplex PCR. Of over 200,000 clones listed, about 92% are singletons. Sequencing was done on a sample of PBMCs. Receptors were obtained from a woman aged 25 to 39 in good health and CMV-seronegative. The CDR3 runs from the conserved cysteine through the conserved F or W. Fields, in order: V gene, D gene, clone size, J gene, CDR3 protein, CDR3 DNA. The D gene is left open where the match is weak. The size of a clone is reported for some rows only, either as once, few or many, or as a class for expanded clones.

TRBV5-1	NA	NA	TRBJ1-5	CASSLDGTSNQPQHF	TGCGCCAGCAGCTTGGACGGGACTTCAAATCAGCCCCAGCATTTT
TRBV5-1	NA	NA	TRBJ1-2	CASSLNSLSNYGYTF	TGCGCCAGCAGCTTGAACAGCCTCTCAAACTATGGCTACACCTTC
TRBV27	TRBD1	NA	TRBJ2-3	CASRRWTGSTDTQYF	TGTGCCAGCAGGAGGTGGACAGGGTCAACAGATACGCAGTATTTT
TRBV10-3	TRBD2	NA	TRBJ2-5	CAISTSGTQETQYF	TGTGCCATCAGTACTAGCGGGACCCAAGAGACCCAGTACTTC
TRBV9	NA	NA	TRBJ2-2	CASSVVEGYLSTGELFF	TGTGCCAGCAGCGTAGTGGAGGGGTACCTCTCCACCGGGGAGCTGTTTTTT
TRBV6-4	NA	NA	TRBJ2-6	CASSVSLNNVLTF	TGTGCCAGCAGTGTCAGCCTAAACAACGTCCTGACTTTC
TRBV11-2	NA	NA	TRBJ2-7	CASSLEQLYEQYF	TGTGCCAGCAGCTTAGAACAACTCTACGAGCAGTACTTC
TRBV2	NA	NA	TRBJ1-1	CASSGGGPGTEAFF	TGTGCCAGCAGTGGGGGGGGACCGGGCACTGAAGCTTTCTTT
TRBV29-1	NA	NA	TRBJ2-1	CSVVGLLGNEQFF	TGCAGCGTTGTGGGCTTACTCGGAAATGAGCAGTTCTTC
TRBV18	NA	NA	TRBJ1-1	CASSPGRNTEAFF	TGTGCCAGCTCACCAGGCCGGAACACTGAAGCTTTCTTT
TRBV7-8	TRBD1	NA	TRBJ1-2	CASSPARTGGAKGYTF	TGTGCCAGCAGCCCGGCCCGGACAGGGGGCGCGAAGGGCTACACCTTC
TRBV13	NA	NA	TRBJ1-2	CASSLVPRQEGYTF	TGTGCCAGCAGCTTAGTGCCCCGACAGGAAGGCTACACCTTC
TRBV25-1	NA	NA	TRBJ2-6	CASSSGGMEVSGANVLTF	TGTGCCAGCAGCTCCGGCGGAATGGAGGTCTCTGGGGCCAACGTCCTGACTTTC
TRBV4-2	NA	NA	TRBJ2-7	CASSQDAFYEQYF	TGTGCCAGCAGCCAAGATGCCTTCTACGAGCAGTACTTC
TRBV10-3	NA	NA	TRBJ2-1	CAISGKSLEQFF	TGTGCCATCAGTGGAAAAAGTCTTGAGCAGTTCTTC
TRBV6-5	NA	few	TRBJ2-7	CASTSGGGGTYEQYF	TGTGCCAGCACCTCAGGGGGGGGCGGAACCTACGAGCAGTACTTC
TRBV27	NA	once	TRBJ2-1	CASSLQGLGEQFF	TGTGCCAGCAGTTTACAGGGTTTGGGCGAGCAGTTCTTC
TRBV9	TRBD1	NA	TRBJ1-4	CASSPKTGGGPTNEKLFF	TGTGCCAGCAGCCCGAAGACAGGGGGTGGTCCAACTAATGAAAAACTGTTTTTT
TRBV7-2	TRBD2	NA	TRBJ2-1	CASSPRIFTGGPGNEQFF	TGTGCCAGCAGCCCCAGGATCTTCACGGGAGGGCCGGGGAATGAGCAGTTCTTC
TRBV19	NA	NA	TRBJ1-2	CASSIDWAALYGYTF	TGTGCCAGTAGTATAGATTGGGCAGCTCTCTATGGCTACACCTTC
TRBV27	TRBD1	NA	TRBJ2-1	CATQGSLGLGNEQFF	TGTGCCACACAGGGGTCCCTGGGTCTTGGCAATGAGCAGTTCTTC
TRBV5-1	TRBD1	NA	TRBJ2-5	CASSLEGDSEETQYF	TGCGCCAGCAGCTTGGAGGGGGACAGTGAAGAGACCCAGTACTTC
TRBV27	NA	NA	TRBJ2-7	CASSLSPPSYEQYF	TGTGCCAGCAGTCTTTCCCCCCCTTCCTACGAGCAGTACTTC
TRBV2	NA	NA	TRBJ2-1	CASTSASYNEQFF	TGTGCCAGCACTAGCGCCTCCTACAATGAGCAGTTCTTC
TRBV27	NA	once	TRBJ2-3	CASSWGPRDTQYF	TGTGCCAGCAGTTGGGGACCGAGGGATACGCAGTATTTT
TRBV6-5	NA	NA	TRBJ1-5	CASSFKGQSNQPQHF	TGTGCCAGCAGTTTCAAGGGACAAAGCAATCAGCCCCAGCATTTT
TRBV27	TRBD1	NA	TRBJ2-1	CASSLGWTGEHEQFF	TGTGCCAGCAGTTTAGGCTGGACAGGGGAACATGAGCAGTTCTTC
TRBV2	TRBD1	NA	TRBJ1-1	CASSEGDSGAEAFF	TGTGCCAGCAGTGAAGGGGACAGTGGGGCTGAAGCTTTCTTT
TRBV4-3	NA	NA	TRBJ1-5	CASSQDSGQRDQPQHF	TGCGCCAGCAGCCAGGATAGCGGACAGAGGGATCAGCCCCAGCATTTT
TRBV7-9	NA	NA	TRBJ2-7	CASSLVTRGSYEQYF	TGTGCCAGCAGCTTAGTAACTCGGGGAAGCTACGAGCAGTACTTC
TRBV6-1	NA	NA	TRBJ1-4	CASSESGNEKLFF	TGTGCCAGCAGTGAATCCGGGAATGAAAAACTGTTTTTT
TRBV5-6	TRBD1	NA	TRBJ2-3	CASSRGGADTQYF	TGTGCCAGCAGCCGAGGGGGCGCAGATACGCAGTATTTT
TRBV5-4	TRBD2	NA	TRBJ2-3	CASSLPGRWSDTQYF	TGTGCCAGCAGCTTACCCGGGAGGTGGTCAGATACGCAGTATTTT
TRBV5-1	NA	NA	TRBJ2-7	CASSHTTGTYEQYF	TGCGCCAGCAGTCATACTACAGGGACCTACGAGCAGTACTTC
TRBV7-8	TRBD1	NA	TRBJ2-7	CASSSTGFGDEQYF	TGTGCCAGCAGCTCGACAGGGTTCGGAGACGAGCAGTACTTC
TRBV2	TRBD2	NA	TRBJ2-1	CASSVSGLAVYNEQFF	TGTGCCAGCAGTGTTTCGGGACTAGCGGTATACAATGAGCAGTTCTTC
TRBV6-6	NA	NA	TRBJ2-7	CASRSGLSSYEQYF	TGTGCCAGCAGGTCAGGGTTGAGCTCCTACGAGCAGTACTTC
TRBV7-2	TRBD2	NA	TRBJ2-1	CASSWGTSGRLGARNEQFF	TGTGCCAGCAGCTGGGGGACTAGCGGGAGGTTAGGGGCGCGGAATGAGCAGTTCTTC
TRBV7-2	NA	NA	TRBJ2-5	CASSLAGFQETQYF	TGTGCCAGCAGCTTAGCGGGGTTCCAAGAGACCCAGTACTTC
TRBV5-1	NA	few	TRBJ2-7	CASSFGPAYEQYF	TGCGCCAGCAGCTTTGGGCCGGCCTACGAGCAGTACTTC
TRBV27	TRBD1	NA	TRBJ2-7	CASRPTGVGYEQYF	TGTGCCAGCAGGCCGACAGGGGTCGGCTACGAGCAGTACTTC
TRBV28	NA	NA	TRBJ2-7	CASSPFTGLVDIGF	TGTGCCAGCAGCCCCTTCACAGGGTTGGTGGATATAGGTTTC
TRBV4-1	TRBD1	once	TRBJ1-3	CASSQLMGQGFSDIYF	TGCGCCAGCAGCCAACTCATGGGACAGGGTTTTAGTGACATATATTTT